The 25 T cell receptor beta chains in this list originate from one sample, sequenced in a study of somatic mutations in cytotoxic T cells in rheumatoid arthritis. The repertoire was sequenced with immunoSEQ multiplex PCR; TCRdb's copy has only in-frame clones and lacks some. The data show more than 35,000 clones, about four fifths seen once. The specimen was CD8+ T cells sorted from blood. These receptors were obtained from a middle-aged man in good health.

The V gene is TRBV15, the J gene TRBJ2-7; perhaps TRBD1 as D (6 bases). V was cut by 0 bases and J by 0 bases, with 12 bases left in between. The CDR3 has 16 residues. The V gene's germline CDR1 is LNHNV and CDR2 YYDKDF (reference sequence). CDR3 coding DNA: TGTGCCACCAGCAGAGAGCGGACAGCGAGCTCCTACGAGCAGTACTTC. It specifies CATSRERTASSYEQYF.

The V call is TRBV6-4, the J call TRBJ2-2, with 7 bases that match TRBD2. V shed 4 bases and J 5 bases; nucleotides not matched to a gene: 4. From germline, CDR1 is MRHNA and CDR2 SNTAGT. This CDR3 has 14 residues. CDR3: CASSVSGTTGELFF. The CDR3 DNA reads TGTGCCAGCAGTGTAAGCGGGACGACCGGGGAGCTGTTTTTT.

The chain couples TRBV9 to TRBJ2-1; D possibly corresponds to TRBD1 (6 bases). The CDR3 is made up of 13 amino acids. Germline CDR1 is SGDLS and CDR2 is YYNGEE. Trimming shortened V by 3 bases and J by 9 bases, and 13 bases separated the two germline ends. The chain's CDR3 is CASSEGVVPEQFF. Here the CDR3 DNA reads TGTGCCAGCAGCGAGGGGGTAGTTCCTGAGCAGTTCTTC. The variable domain in full, completed from reference TRBV9 and TRBJ2-1, reads DSGVTQTPKHLITATGQRVTLRCSPRSGDLSVYWYQQSLDQGLQFLIQYYNGEERAKGNILERFSAQQFPDLHSELNLSSLELGDSALYFCASSEGVVPEQFFGPGTRLTVL.

This chain joins TRBV6-4 and TRBJ2-3; 8 bases fit TRBD2. CDR1 and CDR2 from the germline V gene are MRHNA and SNTAGT. The CDR3 sequence is 16 residues long. V shed 0 bases and J 3 bases; nucleotides not matched to a gene: 5. CDR3 sequence (DNA): TGTGCCAGCAGTGACTCAGCGTCTAGCGGGACAGATACGCAGTATTTT. It specifies CASSDSASSGTDTQYF.

The chain has TRBV7-9 and TRBJ2-1, with D possibly being TRBD1 (6 bases). This CDR3 has 14 residues. Per the germline V gene, CDR1 is SEHNR and CDR2 is FQNEAQ (reference sequence). The ends were cut back, 5 bases at V and 6 bases at J, with 14 bases in the middle. DNA of the CDR3: TGTGCCAGCAGCCCACAGGGTTCAGGCAATGAGCAGTTCTTC. This translates into CASSPQGSGNEQFF.

This clone has just a few counts. The chain links TRBV29-1 to TRBJ1-1; D remains unclear. The V gene lost 6 bases and the J gene lost 4 bases, with 9 bases spanning the gap. In germline, CDR1 is SQVTM, CDR2 ANQGSEA. The CDR3 length is 11 residues. The CDR3 loop reads CSVEYITEAFF. For the CDR3, the DNA is TGCAGCGTCGAGTACATCACTGAAGCTTTCTTT. Based on the CDR3 plus reference TRBV29-1 and TRBJ1-1, the full variable domain is SAVISQKPSRDICQRGTSLTIQCQVDSQVTMMFWYRQQPGQSLTLIATANQGSEATYESGFVIDKFPISRPNLTFSTLTVSNMSPEDSSIYLCSVEYITEAFFGQGTRLTVV.

In its sample, this clone was seen once. The J gene is TRBJ2-6, the V gene TRBV7-3; D not certain. This CDR3 region has 15 residues. Trimming shortened V by 2 bases and J by 2 bases, and 7 bases separated the two germline ends. Germline V gives CDR1 SGHTA, CDR2 FQGTGA. The CDR3 DNA is TGTGCCAGCAGCTTAGGGCCGGCTGGGGCCAACGTCCTGACTTTC. This codes for CASSLGPAGANVLTF.

This clone ranks as medium-sized. V usage is TRBV27 and J usage is TRBJ2-2, with 12 nucleotides matching TRBD2. CDR3 length equals 15 residues. V was pared by 5 bases and J by 7 bases, with 5 bases of the junction left unmatched. CDR1 is MNHEY and CDR2 is SMNVEV in the germline V gene (reference sequence). CDR3 protein: CASSPTSGRGGELFF. The CDR3 nucleotides are TGTGCCAGCAGTCCGACTAGCGGGAGAGGCGGGGAGCTGTTTTTT.

This chain connects TRBV4-3 to TRBJ2-1; D is undetermined. The CDR3 loop spans 16 amino acids. Germline CDR1 reads LGHNA; CDR2 reads YSLEER. V gave up 1 base and J gave up 1 base, with 11 bases separating them. The CDR3 DNA reads TGCGCCAGCAGCCAAGCGCCTAGTCAGTCCTACAATGAGCAGTTCTTC. The encoded protein is CASSQAPSQSYNEQFF.

The chain uses TRBV7-2 and TRBJ2-5; no firm D call. The J call may be faulty, since TRBJ2-7 better matches the DNA end. The CDR3 is 11 residues long. Germline V gene lookup returns CDR1 SGHTA and CDR2 FQGNSA. The CDR3 loop is CASSWAYEQYF. As DNA, the CDR3 is TGTGCCAGCAGCTGGGCCTACGAGCAGTACTTC.

Remarks on this clone: A read error may produce the germline difference seen at one junction end. The rearrangement joins TRBV11-3 to TRBJ2-5; 7 bases line up with TRBD1. From germline, CDR1 is SGHNT and CDR2 YENEEA. CDR3 length: 14 amino acids. CDR3 sequence: CTSSLEGAPETQYF. In nucleotides, the CDR3 is TGTACCAGCAGCTTAGAGGGGGCCCCGGAGACCCAGTACTTC.

V and J are TRBV15 and TRBJ2-7; 7 bases match TRBD1. The germline CDR1 and CDR2 sequences are LNHNV and YYDKDF (reference sequence). The CDR3 covers 14 residues. The V segment lost 3 bases and the J segment 5 bases; nucleotides outside the gene matches: 7. CDR3 region: CATSSGDRAHEQYF. The CDR3 DNA reads as TGTGCCACCAGCAGTGGAGACAGGGCCCACGAGCAGTACTTC.

This chain connects TRBV28 to TRBJ2-7, with D possibly matching TRBD1 (6 bases). This CDR3 contains 14 residues. V lost 5 bases and J lost 4, with 15 bases in between. Germline V gene lookup returns CDR1 MDHEN and CDR2 SYDVKM. CDR3 in amino acids: CASSPQGNPYEQYF. DNA of the CDR3: TGTGCCAGCAGTCCACAGGGAAACCCGTACGAGCAGTACTTC.

Only a few counts were recorded for this clone. The CDR3, as DNA: TGTGCCAGCAGCCCAGGGCGGGACACTGAAGCTTTCTTT. Protein: CASSPGRDTEAFF. This chain uses TRBV9 with TRBJ1-1; a weak D match, TRBD1 (5 bases). There are 13 residues in the CDR3. Germline V gene sequence: CDR1 SGDLS, CDR2 YYNGEE. V was shortened by 4 bases and J by 3 bases, with 10 bases between the two germline ends.

The chain couples TRBV29-1 to TRBJ2-3; 7 bases are shared with TRBD1. The V gene end was trimmed by 4 bases and the J gene end by 2 bases; junction bases not matched to a gene: 12. The CDR3 runs to 16 residues. The germline CDR1 and CDR2 sequences are SQVTM and ANQGSEA. Written as DNA, the CDR3 is TGCAGCGTTGGCCCTCCACCGGGACAGTTCACAGATACGCAGTATTTT. Protein product: CSVGPPPGQFTDTQYF.

This rearrangement joins TRBV28 to TRBJ2-7; weak D call: TRBD1 (5 bases). Trimming cost V 5 bases and J 9 bases, with 14 bases left between them. The germline gives CDR1 MDHEN, CDR2 SYDVKM. This CDR3 contains 12 residues. Written as DNA, the CDR3 is TGTGCCAGCAGTCAAGACAGCCAAGGGCAGTACTTC. It is translated as CASSQDSQGQYF.

The V call is TRBV5-6, the J call TRBJ2-7, with 12 bases fitting TRBD2. Germline V CDR1 and CDR2: SGHDT, YYEEEE. The CDR3 covers 18 residues. Trimming removed 1 base from V and 5 bases from J; junction bases left unmatched: 13. CDR3 residues: CASSLSLGASGRANEQYF. The CDR3 DNA follows: TGTGCCAGCAGCTTGTCGCTCGGGGCTAGCGGGAGGGCCAACGAGCAGTACTTC.

The J gene is TRBJ2-7, the V gene TRBV9; 8 positions agree with TRBD1. Trimming at V came to 0 bases and at J to 12 bases, leaving 11 bases not matched to a gene. CDR1 SGDLS and CDR2 YYNGEE come from the germline V gene. The CDR3 covers 14 residues. The CDR3 DNA is TGTGCCAGCAGCGTAGGAAAACCGGGACAGGCCTTGTACTTC. Translated, it gives CASSVGKPGQALYF.

J is TRBJ2-7 and V is TRBV7-9; D perhaps matches TRBD2 (6 bases). Germline lookup yields CDR1 SEHNR and CDR2 FQNEAQ (reference sequence). The germline V and J ends were trimmed by 5 bases and 2 bases, with 16 bases remaining between them. The CDR3 is 15 amino acids. CDR3 amino acids: CASSNSGAAPYEQYF. Written as DNA, the CDR3 is TGTGCCAGCAGCAATAGCGGAGCCGCCCCCTACGAGCAGTACTTC.

The rearrangement joins TRBV28 to TRBJ2-7; 11 positions agree with TRBD2. The germline gives CDR1 MDHEN, CDR2 SYDVKM. Trimming cost V 5 bases and J 3 bases; bases outside gene matches: 6. The CDR3 runs 15 residues. The CDR3 reads CASSPWTSGRYEQYF. In nucleotides, the CDR3 is TGTGCCAGCAGTCCCTGGACTAGCGGGCGCTACGAGCAGTACTTC.

CDR3 coding DNA: TGTGCCAGCAGCTGGGGGGGGACGAACACTGAAGCTTTCTTT. This encodes CASSWGGTNTEAFF. The genes are TRBV5-4 and TRBJ1-1, with D possibly TRBD1 on 5 matching bases. This CDR3 is built from 14 residues. V lost 3 bases, J lost 1 base, and 10 bases lay in between. Germline V CDR1 and CDR2: SGHNT, YYREEE (reference sequence). The variable domain in full, completed from reference TRBV5-4 and TRBJ1-1, reads ETGVTQSPTHLIKTRGQQVTLRCSSQSGHNTVSWYQQALGQGPQFIFQYYREEENGRGNFPPRFSGLQFPNYSSELNVNALELDDSALYLCASSWGGTNTEAFFGQGTRLTVV.

This chain joins TRBV4-3 and TRBJ2-7; 7 positions agree with TRBD1. V lost 4 bases, J lost 3 bases, and 9 bases stayed unmatched. This CDR3 contains 15 residues. Germline CDR1 reads LGHNA; CDR2 reads YSLEER. This CDR3 reads CASSPRQGILYEQYF. The CDR3 DNA reads TGCGCCAGCAGCCCGCGACAGGGTATACTCTACGAGCAGTACTTC.

The chain recombines TRBV19 with TRBJ2-1; 7 bases map to TRBD2. Unmatched junction bases numbered 1, after V lost 4 bases and J lost 4 bases. CDR3 length equals 13 residues. Looked up from germline, CDR1 is LNHDA and CDR2 is SQIVND (reference sequence). The CDR3 bases are TGTGCCAGTAGTACGGGACTATACAATGAGCAGTTCTTC. It encodes CASSTGLYNEQFF.

The chain is built from TRBV4-3 and TRBJ1-1; 9 bases are shared with TRBD1. With 0 bases clipped from V and 0 bases from J, the junction kept 2 bases outside the gene matches. This CDR3 is built from 16 residues. CDR1 is LGHNA and CDR2 is YSLEER in the germline V gene. The CDR3 region has the DNA TGCGCCAGCAGCCAAGATCGGACAGGGGTGAACACTGAAGCTTTCTTT. Translation: CASSQDRTGVNTEAFF.

The V and J genes are TRBV11-2 and TRBJ2-7; 11 bases fit TRBD2. Germline V lookup: CDR1 SGHAT, CDR2 FQNNGV. This CDR3 spans 18 amino acids. With 8 bases clipped from V and 1 base from J, the junction kept 16 bases outside the gene matches. CDR3 in amino acids: CASRPASGLAGGSYEQYF. The DNA for the CDR3 is TGTGCCAGCCGCCCCGCCTCCGGGCTAGCGGGAGGTTCCTACGAGCAGTACTTC.